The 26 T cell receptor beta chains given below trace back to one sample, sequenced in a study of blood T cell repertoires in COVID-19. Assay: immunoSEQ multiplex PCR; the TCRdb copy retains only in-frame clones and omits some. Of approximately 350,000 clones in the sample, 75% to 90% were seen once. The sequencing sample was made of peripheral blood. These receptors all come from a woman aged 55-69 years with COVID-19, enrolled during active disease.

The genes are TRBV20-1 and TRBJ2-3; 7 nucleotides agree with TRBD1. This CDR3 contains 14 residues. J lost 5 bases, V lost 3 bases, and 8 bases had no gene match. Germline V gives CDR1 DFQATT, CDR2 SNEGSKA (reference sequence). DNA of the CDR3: TGCAGTGCTAGTCTAGGGGGCCGGGGAGATACGCAGTATTTT. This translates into CSASLGGRGDTQYF.

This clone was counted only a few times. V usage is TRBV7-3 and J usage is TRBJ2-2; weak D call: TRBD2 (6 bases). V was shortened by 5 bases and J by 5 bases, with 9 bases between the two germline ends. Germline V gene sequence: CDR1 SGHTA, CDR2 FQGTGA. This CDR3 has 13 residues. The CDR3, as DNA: TGTGCCAGCAGCGGAGGGGAGACCGGGGAGCTGTTTTTT. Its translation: CASSGGETGELFF.

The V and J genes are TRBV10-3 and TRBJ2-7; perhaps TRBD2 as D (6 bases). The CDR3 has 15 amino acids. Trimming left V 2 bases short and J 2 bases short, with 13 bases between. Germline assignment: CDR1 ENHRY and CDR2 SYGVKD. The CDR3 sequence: CAISEGFGGPYEQYF. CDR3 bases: TGTGCCATCAGTGAGGGATTCGGGGGTCCCTACGAGCAGTACTTC.

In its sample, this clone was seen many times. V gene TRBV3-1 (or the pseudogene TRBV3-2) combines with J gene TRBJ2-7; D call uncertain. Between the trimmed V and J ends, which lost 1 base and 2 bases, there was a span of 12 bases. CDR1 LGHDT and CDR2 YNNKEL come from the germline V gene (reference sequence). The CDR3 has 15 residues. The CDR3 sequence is CASSQGYWRPYEQYF. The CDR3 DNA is TGTGCCAGCAGCCAAGGGTACTGGAGACCCTACGAGCAGTACTTC.

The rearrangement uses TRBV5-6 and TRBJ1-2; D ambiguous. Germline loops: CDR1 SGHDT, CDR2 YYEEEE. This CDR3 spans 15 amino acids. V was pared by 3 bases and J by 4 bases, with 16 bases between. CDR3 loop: CASSSWTQWLYGYTF. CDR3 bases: TGTGCCAGCAGCTCCTGGACTCAGTGGCTCTATGGCTACACCTTC.

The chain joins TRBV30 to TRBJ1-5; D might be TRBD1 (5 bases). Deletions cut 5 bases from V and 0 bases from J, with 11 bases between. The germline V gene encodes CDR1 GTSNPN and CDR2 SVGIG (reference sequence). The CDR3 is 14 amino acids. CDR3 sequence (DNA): TGTGCCTGGTCGACAGAGTATAGCAATCAGCCCCAGCATTTT. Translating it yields CAWSTEYSNQPQHF.

Here the CDR3 DNA reads TGCGCCAGCAGCTTGGAGTCGGGGATTAGCAATCAGCCCCAGCATTTT. It encodes CASSLESGISNQPQHF. V is TRBV5-1 and J is TRBJ1-5, with unresolved D. Germline V gene lookup returns CDR1 SGHRS and CDR2 YFSETQ. The CDR3 loop spans 16 amino acids. Trimming left V 0 bases short and J 0 bases short, with 10 bases between.

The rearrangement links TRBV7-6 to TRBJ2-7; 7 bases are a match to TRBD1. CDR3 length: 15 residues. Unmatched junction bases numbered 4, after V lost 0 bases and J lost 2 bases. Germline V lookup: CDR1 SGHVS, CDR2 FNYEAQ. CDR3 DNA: TGTGCCAGCAGCTTAGCGGAGACAGGGACCTACGAGCAGTACTTC. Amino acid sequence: CASSLAETGTYEQYF.

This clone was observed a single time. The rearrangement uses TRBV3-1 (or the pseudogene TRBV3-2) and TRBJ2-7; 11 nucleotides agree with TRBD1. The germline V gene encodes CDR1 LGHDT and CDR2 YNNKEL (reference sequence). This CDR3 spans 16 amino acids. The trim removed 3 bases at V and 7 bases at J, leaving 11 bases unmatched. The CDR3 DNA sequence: TGTGCCAGCAGCCAGACAATCCGGGACAGGGGGTGGGAGCAGTACTTC. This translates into CASSQTIRDRGWEQYF.

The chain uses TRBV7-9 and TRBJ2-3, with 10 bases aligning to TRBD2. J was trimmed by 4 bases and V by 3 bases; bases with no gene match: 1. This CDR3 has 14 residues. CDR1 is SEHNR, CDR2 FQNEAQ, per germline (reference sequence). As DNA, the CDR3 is TGTGCCAGCAGCTTGAGCGGGGGGGCAGATACGCAGTATTTT. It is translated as CASSLSGGADTQYF.

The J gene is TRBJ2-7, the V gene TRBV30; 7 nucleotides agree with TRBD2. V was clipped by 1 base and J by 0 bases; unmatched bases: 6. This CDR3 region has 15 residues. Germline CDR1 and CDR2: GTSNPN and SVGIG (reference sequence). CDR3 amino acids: CAWSGAGGSSYEQYF. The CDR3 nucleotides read TGTGCCTGGAGTGGGGCGGGCGGGAGCTCCTACGAGCAGTACTTC.

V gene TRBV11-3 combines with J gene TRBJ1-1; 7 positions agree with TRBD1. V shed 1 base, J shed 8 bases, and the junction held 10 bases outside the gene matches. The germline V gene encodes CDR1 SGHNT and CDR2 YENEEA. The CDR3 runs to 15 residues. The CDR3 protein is CASSLGISGQKEAFF. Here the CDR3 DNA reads TGTGCCAGCAGCTTAGGTATCTCGGGACAGAAAGAAGCTTTCTTT.

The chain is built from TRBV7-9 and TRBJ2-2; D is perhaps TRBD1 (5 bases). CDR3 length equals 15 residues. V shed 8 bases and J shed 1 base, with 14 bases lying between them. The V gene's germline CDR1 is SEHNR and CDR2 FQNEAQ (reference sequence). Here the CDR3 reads CASLQGAENTGELFF. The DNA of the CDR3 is TGTGCCAGCCTGCAAGGGGCCGAGAACACCGGGGAGCTGTTTTTT.

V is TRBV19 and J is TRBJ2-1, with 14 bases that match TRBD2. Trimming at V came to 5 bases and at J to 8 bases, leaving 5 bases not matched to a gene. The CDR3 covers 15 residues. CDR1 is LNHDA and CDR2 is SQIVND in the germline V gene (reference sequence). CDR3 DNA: TGTGCCAGTAGTGCCTGGACTAGCGGGGGGTATGAGCAGTTCTTC. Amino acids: CASSAWTSGGYEQFF. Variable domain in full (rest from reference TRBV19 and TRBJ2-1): DGGITQSPKYLFRKEGQNVTLSCEQNLNHDAMYWYRQDPGQGLRLIYYSQIVNDFQKGDIAEGYSVSREKKESFPLTVTSAQKNPTAFYLCASSAWTSGGYEQFFGPGTRLTVL.

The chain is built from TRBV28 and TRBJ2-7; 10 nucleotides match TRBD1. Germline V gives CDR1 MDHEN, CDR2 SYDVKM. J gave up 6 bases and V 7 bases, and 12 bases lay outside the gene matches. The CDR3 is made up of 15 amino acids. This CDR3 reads CASMTLGTGVFEQYF. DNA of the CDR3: TGTGCCAGCATGACTTTGGGGACAGGGGTTTTCGAGCAGTACTTC.

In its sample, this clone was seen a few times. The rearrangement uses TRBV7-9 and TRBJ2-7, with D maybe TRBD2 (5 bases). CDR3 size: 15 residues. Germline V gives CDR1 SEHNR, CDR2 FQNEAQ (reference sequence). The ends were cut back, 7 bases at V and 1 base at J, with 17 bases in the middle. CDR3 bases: TGTGCCAGCACTAGAGCGGCCGATAAGTCCTACGAGCAGTACTTC. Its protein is CASTRAADKSYEQYF. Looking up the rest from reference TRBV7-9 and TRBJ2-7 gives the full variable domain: DTGVSQNPRHKITKRGQNVTFRCDPISEHNRLYWYRQTLGQGPEFLTYFQNEAQLEKSRLLSDRFSAERPKGSFSTLEIQRTEQGDSAMYLCASTRAADKSYEQYFGPGTRLTVT.

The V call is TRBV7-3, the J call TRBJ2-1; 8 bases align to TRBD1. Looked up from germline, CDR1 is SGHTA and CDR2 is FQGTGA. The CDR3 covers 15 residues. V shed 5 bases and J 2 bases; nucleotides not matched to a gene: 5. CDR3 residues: CASSPQGAAYNEQFF. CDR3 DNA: TGTGCCAGCAGCCCCCAGGGGGCGGCCTACAATGAGCAGTTCTTC. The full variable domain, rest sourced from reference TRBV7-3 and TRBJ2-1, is GAGVSQTPSNKVTEKGKYVELRCDPISGHTALYWYRQSLGQGPEFLIYFQGTGAADDSGLPNDRFFAVRPEGSVSTLKIQRTERGDSAVYLCASSPQGAAYNEQFFGPGTRLTVL.

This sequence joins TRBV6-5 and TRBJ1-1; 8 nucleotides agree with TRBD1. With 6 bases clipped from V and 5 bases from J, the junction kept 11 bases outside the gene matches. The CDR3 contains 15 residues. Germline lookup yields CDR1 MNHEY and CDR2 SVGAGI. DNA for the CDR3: TGTGCCAGCAGCGCACGTCAGGGGGCAGAGACTGAAGCTTTCTTT. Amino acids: CASSARQGAETEAFF.

The chain's CDR3 is CASSLGPQVGSYEQYF. The CDR3 DNA reads as TGCGCCAGCAGCTTGGGACCCCAGGTGGGCTCCTACGAGCAGTACTTC. The rearrangement uses TRBV5-1 and TRBJ2-7; D unclear. The CDR3 is made up of 16 amino acids. Germline CDR1 reads SGHRS; CDR2 reads YFSETQ. Trimming took 0 bases from V and 0 from J, leaving 13 bases between them.

Written as DNA, the CDR3 is TGTGCCAGCAGCGCCGAGGGACAGACCACCCCTTTGAACACCGGGGAGCTGTTTTTT. As protein: CASSAEGQTTPLNTGELFF. This chain connects TRBV9 to TRBJ2-2, with 7 bases identical to TRBD1. CDR3 length equals 19 residues. After removal of 3 bases from V and 1 base from J, the junction contained 15 bases not matched to a gene. In germline, CDR1 is SGDLS, CDR2 YYNGEE.

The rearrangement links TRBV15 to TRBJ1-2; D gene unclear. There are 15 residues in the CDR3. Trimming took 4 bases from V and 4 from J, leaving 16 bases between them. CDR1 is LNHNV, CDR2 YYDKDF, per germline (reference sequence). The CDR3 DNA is TGTGCCACCAGCAAAACCCCGGAGCCGTTCTATGGCTACACCTTC. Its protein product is CATSKTPEPFYGYTF.

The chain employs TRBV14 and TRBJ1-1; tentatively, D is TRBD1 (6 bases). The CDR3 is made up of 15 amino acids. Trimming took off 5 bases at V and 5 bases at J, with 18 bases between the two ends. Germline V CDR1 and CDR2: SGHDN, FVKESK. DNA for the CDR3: TGTGCCAGCAGCAACCCGACAGGCTCAGGGACTGAAGCTTTCTTT. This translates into CASSNPTGSGTEAFF.

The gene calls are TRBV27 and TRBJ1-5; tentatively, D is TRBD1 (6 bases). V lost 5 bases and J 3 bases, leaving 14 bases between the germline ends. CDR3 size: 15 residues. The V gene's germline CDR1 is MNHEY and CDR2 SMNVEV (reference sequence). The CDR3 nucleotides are TGTGCCAGCAGTGCAAGACAGGTGTCCAATCAGCCCCAGCATTTT. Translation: CASSARQVSNQPQHF.

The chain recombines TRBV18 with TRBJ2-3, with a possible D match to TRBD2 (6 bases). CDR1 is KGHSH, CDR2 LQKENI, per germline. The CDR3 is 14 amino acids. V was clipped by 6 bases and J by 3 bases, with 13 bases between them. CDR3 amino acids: CASSPAGPTDTQYF. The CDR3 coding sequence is TGTGCCAGCTCCCCCGCGGGGCCAACAGATACGCAGTATTTT.

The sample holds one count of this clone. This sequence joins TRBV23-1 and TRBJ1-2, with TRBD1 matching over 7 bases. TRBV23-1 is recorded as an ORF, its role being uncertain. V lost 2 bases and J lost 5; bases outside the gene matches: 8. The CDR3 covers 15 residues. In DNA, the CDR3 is TGCGCCAGCAGTCAAAGGGAAGGGGGCTGGTATGGCTACACCTTC. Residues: CASSQREGGWYGYTF.

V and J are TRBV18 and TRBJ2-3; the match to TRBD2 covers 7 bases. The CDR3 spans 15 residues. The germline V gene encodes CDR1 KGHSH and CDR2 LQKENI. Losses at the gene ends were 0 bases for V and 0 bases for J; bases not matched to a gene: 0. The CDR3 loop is CASSPPGGSTDTQYF. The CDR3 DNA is TGTGCCAGCTCACCACCGGGGGGGAGCACAGATACGCAGTATTTT.